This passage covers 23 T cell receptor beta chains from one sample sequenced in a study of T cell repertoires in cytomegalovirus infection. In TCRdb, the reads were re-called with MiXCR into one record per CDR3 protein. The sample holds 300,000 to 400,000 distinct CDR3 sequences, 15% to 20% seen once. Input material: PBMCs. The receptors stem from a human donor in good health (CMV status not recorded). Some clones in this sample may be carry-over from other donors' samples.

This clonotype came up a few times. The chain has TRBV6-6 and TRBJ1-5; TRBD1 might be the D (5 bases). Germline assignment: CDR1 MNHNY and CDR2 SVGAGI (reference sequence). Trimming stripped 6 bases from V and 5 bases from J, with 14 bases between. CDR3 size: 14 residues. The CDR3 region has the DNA TGTGCCAGCAGCCACACAGGCGACTATCAGCCCCAGCATTTT. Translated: CASSHTGDYQPQHF.

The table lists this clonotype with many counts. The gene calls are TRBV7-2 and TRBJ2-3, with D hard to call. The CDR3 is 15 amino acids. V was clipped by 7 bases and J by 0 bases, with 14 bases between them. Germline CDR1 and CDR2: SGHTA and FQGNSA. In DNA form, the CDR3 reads TGTGCCAGCAATCAGGTGGTGGGGAGCACAGATACGCAGTATTTT. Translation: CASNQVVGSTDTQYF.

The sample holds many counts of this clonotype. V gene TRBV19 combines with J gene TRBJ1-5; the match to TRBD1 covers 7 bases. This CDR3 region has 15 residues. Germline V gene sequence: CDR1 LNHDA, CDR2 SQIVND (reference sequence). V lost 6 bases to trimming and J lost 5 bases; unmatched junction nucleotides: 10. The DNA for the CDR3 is TGTGCCAGTAGCCCTGGGGGACAGAGATATCAGCCCCAGCATTTT. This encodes CASSPGGQRYQPQHF.

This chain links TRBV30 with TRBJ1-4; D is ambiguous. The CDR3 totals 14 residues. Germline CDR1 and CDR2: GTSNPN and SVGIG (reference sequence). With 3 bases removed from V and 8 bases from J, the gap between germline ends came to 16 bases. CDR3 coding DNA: TGTGCCTGGAGCGATGGGATAGCGGCGGAAAAACTGTTTTTT. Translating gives CAWSDGIAAEKLFF.

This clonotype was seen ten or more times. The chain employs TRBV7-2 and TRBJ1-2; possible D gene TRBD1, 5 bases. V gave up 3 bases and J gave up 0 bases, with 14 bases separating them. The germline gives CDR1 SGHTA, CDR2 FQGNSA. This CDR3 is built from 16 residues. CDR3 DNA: TGTGCCAGCAGCTTGCCGGGACGACCAACTAACTATGGCTACACCTTC. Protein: CASSLPGRPTNYGYTF.

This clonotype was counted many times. CDR3 DNA: TGTGCCAGCAGCTTAGATCCTGGGGGGTCTGGCTACACCTTC. It translates to CASSLDPGGSGYTF. The chain is built from TRBV7-2 and TRBJ1-2, with D possibly matching TRBD1 (5 bases). The CDR3 extends over 14 amino acids. V was clipped by 1 base and J by 7 bases, with 13 bases between them. Germline V lookup: CDR1 SGHTA, CDR2 FQGNSA.

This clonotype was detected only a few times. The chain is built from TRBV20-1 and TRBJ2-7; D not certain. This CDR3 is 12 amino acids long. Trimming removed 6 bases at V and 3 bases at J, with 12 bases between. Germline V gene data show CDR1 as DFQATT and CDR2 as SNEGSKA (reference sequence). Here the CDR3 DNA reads TGCAGTGCATCAGACAAAAGCTACGAGCAGTACTTC. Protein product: CSASDKSYEQYF.

CDR3 residues: CSARLPDRVGTGELFF. Written as DNA, the CDR3 is TGCAGTGCTAGACTTCCGGACAGGGTGGGGACCGGGGAGCTGTTTTTT. The V and J genes are TRBV20-1 and TRBJ2-2, with 8 bases lining up with TRBD1. Germline CDR1 and CDR2: DFQATT and SNEGSKA (reference sequence). The CDR3 is made up of 16 amino acids. The V segment lost 2 bases and the J segment 5 bases; nucleotides outside the gene matches: 10.

The DNA for the CDR3 is TGTGCCAGCAGAACGATTCGAGGGGGACGAACCCAACCAAACACAGATACGCAGTATTTT. It translates to CASRTIRGGRTQPNTDTQYF. The J gene is TRBJ2-3, the V gene TRBV11-2; D is possibly TRBD1 (6 bases). In germline, CDR1 is SGHAT, CDR2 FQNNGV. There are 20 residues in the CDR3. V lost 6 bases, J lost 2 bases, and 30 bases lay in between.

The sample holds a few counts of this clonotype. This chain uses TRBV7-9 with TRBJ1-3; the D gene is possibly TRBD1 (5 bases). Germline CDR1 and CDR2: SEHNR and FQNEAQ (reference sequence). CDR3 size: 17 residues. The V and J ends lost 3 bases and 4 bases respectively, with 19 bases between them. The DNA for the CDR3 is TGTGCCAGCAGCTTTTTGGGACGGAGACCCGCGGGAAACACCATATATTTT. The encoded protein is CASSFLGRRPAGNTIYF. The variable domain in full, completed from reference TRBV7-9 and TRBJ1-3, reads DTGVSQNPRHKITKRGQNVTFRCDPISEHNRLYWYRQTLGQGPEFLTYFQNEAQLEKSRLLSDRFSAERPKGSFSTLEIQRTEQGDSAMYLCASSFLGRRPAGNTIYFGEGSWLTVV.

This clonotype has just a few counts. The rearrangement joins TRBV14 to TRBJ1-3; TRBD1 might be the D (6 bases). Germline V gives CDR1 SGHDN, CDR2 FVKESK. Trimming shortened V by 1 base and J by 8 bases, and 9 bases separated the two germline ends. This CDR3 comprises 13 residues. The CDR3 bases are TGTGCCAGCAGCCAAGCGGGGGCGGACACCATATATTTT. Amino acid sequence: CASSQAGADTIYF.

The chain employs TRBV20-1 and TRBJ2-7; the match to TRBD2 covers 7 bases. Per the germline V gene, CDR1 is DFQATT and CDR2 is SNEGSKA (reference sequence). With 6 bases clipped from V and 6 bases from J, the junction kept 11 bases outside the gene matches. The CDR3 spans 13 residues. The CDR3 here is CSARASGVSEQYF. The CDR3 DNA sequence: TGCAGTGCCAGGGCTAGCGGAGTTAGCGAGCAGTACTTC.

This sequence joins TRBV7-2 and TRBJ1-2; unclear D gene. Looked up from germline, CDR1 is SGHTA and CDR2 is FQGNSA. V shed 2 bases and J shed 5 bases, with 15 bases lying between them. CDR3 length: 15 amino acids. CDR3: CASSLTPEAVYGYTF. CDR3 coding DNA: TGTGCCAGCAGCTTAACCCCGGAAGCCGTTTATGGCTACACCTTC.

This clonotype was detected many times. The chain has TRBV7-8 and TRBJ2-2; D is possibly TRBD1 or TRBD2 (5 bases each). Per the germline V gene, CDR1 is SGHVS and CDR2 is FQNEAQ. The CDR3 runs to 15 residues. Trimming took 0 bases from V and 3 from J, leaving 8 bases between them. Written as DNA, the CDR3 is TGTGCCAGCAGCTTAGCGGGGGTAGACACCGGGGAGCTGTTTTTT. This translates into CASSLAGVDTGELFF. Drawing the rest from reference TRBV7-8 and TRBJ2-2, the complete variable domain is GAGVSQSPRYKVAKRGQDVALRCDPISGHVSLFWYQQALGQGPEFLTYFQNEAQLDKSGLPSDRFFAERPEGSVSTLKIQRTQQEDSAVYLCASSLAGVDTGELFFGEGSRLTVL.

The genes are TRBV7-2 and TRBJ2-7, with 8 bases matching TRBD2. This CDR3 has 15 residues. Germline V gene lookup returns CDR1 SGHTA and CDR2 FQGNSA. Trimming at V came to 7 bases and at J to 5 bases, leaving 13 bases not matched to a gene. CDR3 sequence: CASNPTGGPPHEQYF. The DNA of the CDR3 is TGTGCCAGCAACCCAACGGGAGGGCCTCCGCACGAGCAGTACTTC.

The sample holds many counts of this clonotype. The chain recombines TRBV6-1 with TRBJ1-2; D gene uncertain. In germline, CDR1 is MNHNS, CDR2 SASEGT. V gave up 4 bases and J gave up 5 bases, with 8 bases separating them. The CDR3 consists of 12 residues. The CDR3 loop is CASSADGYGYTF. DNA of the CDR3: TGTGCCAGCAGTGCCGACGGATATGGCTACACCTTC.

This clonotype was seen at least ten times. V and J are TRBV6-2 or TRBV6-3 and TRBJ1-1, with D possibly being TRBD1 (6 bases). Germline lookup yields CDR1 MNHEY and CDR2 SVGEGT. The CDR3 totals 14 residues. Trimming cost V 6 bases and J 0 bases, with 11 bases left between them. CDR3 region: CASSWTDMNTEAFF. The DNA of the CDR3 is TGTGCCAGCAGCTGGACAGACATGAACACTGAAGCTTTCTTT.

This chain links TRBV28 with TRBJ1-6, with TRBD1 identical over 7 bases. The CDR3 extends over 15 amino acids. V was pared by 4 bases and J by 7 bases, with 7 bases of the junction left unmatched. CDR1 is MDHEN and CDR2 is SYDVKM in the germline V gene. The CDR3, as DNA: TGTGCCAGCAGTTCGTCCGGGACAGTCAATTCACCCCTCCACTTT. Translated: CASSSSGTVNSPLHF.

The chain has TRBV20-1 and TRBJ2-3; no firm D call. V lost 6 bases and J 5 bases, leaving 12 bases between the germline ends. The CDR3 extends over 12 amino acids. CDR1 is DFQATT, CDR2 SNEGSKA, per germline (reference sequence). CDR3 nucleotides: TGCAGTGCCCTCACAAGTATAGATACGCAGTATTTT. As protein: CSALTSIDTQYF.

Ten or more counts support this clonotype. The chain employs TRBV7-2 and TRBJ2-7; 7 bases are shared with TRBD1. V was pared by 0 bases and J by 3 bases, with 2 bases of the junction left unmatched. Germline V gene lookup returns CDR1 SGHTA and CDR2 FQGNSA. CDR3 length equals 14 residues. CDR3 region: CASSLAGQHYEQYF. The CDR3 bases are TGTGCCAGCAGCTTAGCGGGACAGCACTACGAGCAGTACTTC.

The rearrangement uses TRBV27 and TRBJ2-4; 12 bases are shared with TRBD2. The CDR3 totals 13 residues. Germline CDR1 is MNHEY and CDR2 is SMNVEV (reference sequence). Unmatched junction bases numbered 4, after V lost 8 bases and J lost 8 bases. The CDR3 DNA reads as TGTGCCAGCCGACTAGCGGGGGTGGACATTCAGTACTTC. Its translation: CASRLAGVDIQYF.

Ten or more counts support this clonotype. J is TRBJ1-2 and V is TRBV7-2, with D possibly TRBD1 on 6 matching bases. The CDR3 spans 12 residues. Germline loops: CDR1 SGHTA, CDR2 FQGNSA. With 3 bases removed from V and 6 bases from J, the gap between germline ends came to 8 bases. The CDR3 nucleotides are TGTGCCAGCAGCTTGAGGGGGGATGGCTACACCTTC. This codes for CASSLRGDGYTF.

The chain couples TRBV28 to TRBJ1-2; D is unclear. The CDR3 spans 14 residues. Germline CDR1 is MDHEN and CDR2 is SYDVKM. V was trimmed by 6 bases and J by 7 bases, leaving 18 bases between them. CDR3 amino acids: CASRSYKQWSGYTF. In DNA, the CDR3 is TGTGCCAGCAGATCCTACAAACAGTGGTCTGGCTACACCTTC.